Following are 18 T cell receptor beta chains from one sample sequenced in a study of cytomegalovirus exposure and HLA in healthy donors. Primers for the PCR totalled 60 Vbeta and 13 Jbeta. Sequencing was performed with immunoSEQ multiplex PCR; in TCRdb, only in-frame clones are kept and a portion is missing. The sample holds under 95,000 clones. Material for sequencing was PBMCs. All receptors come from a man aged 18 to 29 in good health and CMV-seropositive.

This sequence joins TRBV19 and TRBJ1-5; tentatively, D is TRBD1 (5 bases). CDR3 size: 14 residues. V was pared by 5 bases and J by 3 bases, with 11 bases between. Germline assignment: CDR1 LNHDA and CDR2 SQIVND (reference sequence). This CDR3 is CASSSEGLNQPQHF. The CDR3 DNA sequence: TGTGCCAGTAGTTCCGAGGGACTCAATCAGCCCCAGCATTTT.

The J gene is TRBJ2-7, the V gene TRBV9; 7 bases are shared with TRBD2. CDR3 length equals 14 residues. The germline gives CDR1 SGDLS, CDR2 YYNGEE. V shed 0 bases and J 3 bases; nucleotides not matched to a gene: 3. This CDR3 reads CASSVERGDYEQYF. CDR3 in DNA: TGTGCCAGCAGCGTAGAACGGGGGGACTACGAGCAGTACTTC. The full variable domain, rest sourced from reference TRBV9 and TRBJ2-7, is DSGVTQTPKHLITATGQRVTLRCSPRSGDLSVYWYQQSLDQGLQFLIQYYNGEERAKGNILERFSAQQFPDLHSELNLSSLELGDSALYFCASSVERGDYEQYFGPGTRLTVT.

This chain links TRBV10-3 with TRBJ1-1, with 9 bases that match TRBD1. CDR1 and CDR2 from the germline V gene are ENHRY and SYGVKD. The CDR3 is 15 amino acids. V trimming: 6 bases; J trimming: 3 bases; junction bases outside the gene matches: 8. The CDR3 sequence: CAIRKNRGHDTEAFF. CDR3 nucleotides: TGTGCCATCAGGAAGAACAGGGGGCACGACACTGAAGCTTTCTTT.

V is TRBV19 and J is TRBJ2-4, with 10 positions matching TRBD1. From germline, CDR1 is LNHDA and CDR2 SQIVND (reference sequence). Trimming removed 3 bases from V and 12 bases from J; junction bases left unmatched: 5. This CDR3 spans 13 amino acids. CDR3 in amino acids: CASSISDRGPQYF. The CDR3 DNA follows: TGTGCCAGTAGTATCAGCGACAGGGGGCCTCAGTACTTC.

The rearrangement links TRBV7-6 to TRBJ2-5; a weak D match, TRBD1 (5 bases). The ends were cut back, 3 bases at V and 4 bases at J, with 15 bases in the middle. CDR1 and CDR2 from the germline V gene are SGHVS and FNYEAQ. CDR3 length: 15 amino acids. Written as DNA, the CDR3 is TGTGCCAGCAGCTTCCCAGGGCAAAGGGGAGAGACCCAGTACTTC. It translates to CASSFPGQRGETQYF.

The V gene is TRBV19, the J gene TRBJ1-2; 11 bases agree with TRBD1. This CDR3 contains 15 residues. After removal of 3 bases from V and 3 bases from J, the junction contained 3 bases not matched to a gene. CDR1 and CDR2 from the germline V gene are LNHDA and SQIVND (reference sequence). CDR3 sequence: CASSIWTGGDYGYTF. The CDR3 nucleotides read TGTGCCAGTAGTATCTGGACAGGGGGCGACTATGGCTACACCTTC. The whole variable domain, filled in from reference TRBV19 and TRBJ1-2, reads DGGITQSPKYLFRKEGQNVTLSCEQNLNHDAMYWYRQDPGQGLRLIYYSQIVNDFQKGDIAEGYSVSREKKESFPLTVTSAQKNPTAFYLCASSIWTGGDYGYTFGSGTRLTVV.

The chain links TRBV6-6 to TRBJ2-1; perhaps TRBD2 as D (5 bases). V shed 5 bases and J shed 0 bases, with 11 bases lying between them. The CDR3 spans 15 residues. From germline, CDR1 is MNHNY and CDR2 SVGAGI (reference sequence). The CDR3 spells CASSKAANSYNEQFF. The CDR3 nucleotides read TGTGCCAGCAGTAAAGCGGCGAACTCCTACAATGAGCAGTTCTTC.

As DNA, the CDR3 is TGTGCCAGCGAGTCCGGGACTACCTCTTACAATGAGCAGTTCTTC. Translating gives CASESGTTSYNEQFF. The chain employs TRBV2 and TRBJ2-1; 7 nucleotides align to TRBD2. The ends lost 8 bases at V and 4 bases at J; junction bases unmatched: 11. Germline V CDR1 and CDR2: SNHLY, FYNNEI. The CDR3 runs to 15 residues.

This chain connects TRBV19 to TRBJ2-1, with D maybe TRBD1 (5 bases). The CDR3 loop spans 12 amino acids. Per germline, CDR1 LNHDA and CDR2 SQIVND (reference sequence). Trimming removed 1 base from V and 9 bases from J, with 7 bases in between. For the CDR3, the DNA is TGTGCCAGTAGTATAGGGGGCGGTGAGCAGTTCTTC. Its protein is CASSIGGGEQFF.

Here the CDR3 reads CASSEIGGLGEKLFF. CDR3 sequence (DNA): TGTGCCAGCAGTGAAATAGGAGGTTTAGGGGAAAAACTGTTTTTT. The chain combines TRBV25-1 with TRBJ1-4; D ambiguous. V lost 2 bases to trimming and J lost 8 bases, with 15 bases between them. This CDR3 contains 15 residues. In germline, CDR1 is MGHDK, CDR2 SYGVNS.

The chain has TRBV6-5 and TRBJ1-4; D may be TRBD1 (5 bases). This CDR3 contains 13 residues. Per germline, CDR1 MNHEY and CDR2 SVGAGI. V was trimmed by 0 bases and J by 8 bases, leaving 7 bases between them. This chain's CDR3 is CASSYSGREKLFF. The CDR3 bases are TGTGCCAGCAGTTACTCGGGGCGAGAAAAACTGTTTTTT.

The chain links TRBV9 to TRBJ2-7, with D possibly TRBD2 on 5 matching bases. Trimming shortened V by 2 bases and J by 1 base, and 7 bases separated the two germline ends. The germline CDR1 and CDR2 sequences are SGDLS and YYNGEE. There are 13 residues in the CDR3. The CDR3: CASSVGVSYEQYF. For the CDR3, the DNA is TGTGCCAGCAGCGTCGGGGTATCCTACGAGCAGTACTTC.

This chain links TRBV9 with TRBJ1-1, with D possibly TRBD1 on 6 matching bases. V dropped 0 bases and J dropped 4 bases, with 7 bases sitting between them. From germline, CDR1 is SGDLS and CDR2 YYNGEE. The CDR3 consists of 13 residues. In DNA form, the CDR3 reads TGTGCCAGCAGCGTAGAAGGGGGCACTGAAGCTTTCTTT. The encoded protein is CASSVEGGTEAFF.

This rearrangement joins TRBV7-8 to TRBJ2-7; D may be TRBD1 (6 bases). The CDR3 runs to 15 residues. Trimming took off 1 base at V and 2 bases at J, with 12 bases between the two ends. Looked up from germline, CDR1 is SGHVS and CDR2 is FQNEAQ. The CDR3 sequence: CASSLEAGTTYEQYF. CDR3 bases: TGTGCCAGCAGCTTAGAGGCCGGGACAACCTACGAGCAGTACTTC.

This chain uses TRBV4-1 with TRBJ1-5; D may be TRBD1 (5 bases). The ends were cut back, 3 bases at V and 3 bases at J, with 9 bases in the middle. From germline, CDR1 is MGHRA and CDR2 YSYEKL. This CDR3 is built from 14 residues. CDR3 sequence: CASSHPGSNQPQHF. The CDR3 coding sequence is TGCGCCAGCAGCCACCCAGGGTCCAATCAGCCCCAGCATTTT.

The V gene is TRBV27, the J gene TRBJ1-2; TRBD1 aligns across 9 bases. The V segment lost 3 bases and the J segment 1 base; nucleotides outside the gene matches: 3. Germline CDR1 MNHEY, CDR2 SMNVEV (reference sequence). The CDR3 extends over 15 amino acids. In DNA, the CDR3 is TGTGCCAGCAGTTTCACAGGGGGCCTTAACTATGGCTACACCTTC. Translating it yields CASSFTGGLNYGYTF.

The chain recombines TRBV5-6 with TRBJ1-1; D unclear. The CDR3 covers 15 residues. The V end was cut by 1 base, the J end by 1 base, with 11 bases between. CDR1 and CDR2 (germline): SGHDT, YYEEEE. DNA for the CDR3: TGTGCCAGCAGCTTGTTGGCGGATGAGAACACTGAAGCTTTCTTT. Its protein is CASSLLADENTEAFF.

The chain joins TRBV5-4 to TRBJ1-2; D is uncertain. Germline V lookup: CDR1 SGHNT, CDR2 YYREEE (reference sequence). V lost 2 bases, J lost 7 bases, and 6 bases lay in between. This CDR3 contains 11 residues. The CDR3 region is CASSLEGGYTF. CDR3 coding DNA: TGTGCCAGCAGCTTAGAGGGTGGCTACACCTTC.